This T cell receptor beta chain comes out of a study of tissue T cells after allogeneic stem cell transplantation. Notes on the study in general: Some tissue clones might be persisting host cells; their alloreactivity or antigen specificity was not determined. This small cohort was clinically heterogeneous, and sampling depth was a limitation.

The repertoire was sequenced with immunoSEQ multiplex PCR; TCRdb's copy has only in-frame clones and lacks some. The sample records about 6,800 clones, over 30% being singletons. To note about this clone: Its antigen is unknown. Gene names follow the mouse nomenclature. Read coverage stops 1 residue before the CDR3 terminus; the germline J gene supplies the remainder.

CDR3 length equals 13 residues. CDR1 is KGHPV and CDR2 is FQNQEV in the germline V gene (reference sequence). The germline V and J ends were trimmed by 6 bases and 2 bases, with 8 bases remaining between them. Stated time point: mouse harvest day 14 after allogeneic transplant. Tail vein injection delivered 10^7 T-cell-depleted bone marrow cells and 10^6 splenic CD5+ T cells. Tissues came from B6→BALB/c major-mismatch GVHD mice at day 7 or 14. This receptor was identified in a female BALB/c mouse given C57BL/6 T cells with graft-versus-host disease after an allogeneic hematopoietic cell transplant. The chain is built from TRBV26 and TRBJ2-1; D is ambiguous. Sequencing was done on a sample of skin. The CDR3: CASRGRDYAEQFF. CDR3 bases read: TGTGCCAGCAGGGGGAGAGACTATGCTGAGCAGTTC.